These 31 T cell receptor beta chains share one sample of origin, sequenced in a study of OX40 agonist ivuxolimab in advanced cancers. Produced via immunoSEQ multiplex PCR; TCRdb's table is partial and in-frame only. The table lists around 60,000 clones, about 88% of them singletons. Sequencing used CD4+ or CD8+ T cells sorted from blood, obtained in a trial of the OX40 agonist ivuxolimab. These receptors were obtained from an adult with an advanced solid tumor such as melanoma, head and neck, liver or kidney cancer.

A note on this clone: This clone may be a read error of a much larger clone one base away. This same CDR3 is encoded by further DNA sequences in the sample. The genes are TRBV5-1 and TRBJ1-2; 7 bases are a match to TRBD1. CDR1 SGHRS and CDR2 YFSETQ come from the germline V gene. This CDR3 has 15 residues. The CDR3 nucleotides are TGCGCTAGCAGTCCAGGAGACAGGGTTGTCTATGGCTACACCTTC. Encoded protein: CASSPGDRVVYGYTF.

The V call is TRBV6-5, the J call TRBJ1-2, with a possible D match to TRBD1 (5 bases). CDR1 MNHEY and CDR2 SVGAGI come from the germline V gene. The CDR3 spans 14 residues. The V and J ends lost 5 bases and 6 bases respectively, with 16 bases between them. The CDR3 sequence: CASSEYGDRNGYTF. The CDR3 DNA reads TGTGCCAGCAGTGAGTACGGGGACCGGAATGGCTACACCTTC.

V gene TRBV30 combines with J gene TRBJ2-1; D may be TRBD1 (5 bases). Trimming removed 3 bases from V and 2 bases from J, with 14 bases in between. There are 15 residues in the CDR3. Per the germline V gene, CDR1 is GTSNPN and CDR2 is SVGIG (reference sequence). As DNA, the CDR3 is TGTGCCTGGAGCAGGGTAACAACTACCTACAATGAGCAGTTCTTC. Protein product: CAWSRVTTTYNEQFF. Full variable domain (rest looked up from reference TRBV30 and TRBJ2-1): SQTIHQWPATLVQPVGSPLSLECTVEGTSNPNLYWYRQAAGRGLQLLFYSVGIGQISSEVPQNLSASRPQDRQFILSSKKLLLSDSGFYLCAWSRVTTTYNEQFFGPGTRLTVL.

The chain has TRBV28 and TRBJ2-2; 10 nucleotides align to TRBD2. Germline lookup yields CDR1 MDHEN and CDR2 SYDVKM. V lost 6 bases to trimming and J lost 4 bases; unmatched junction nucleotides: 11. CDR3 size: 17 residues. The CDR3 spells CASRGLATLWVTGELFF. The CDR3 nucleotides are TGTGCCAGCAGGGGACTAGCGACCCTGTGGGTCACCGGGGAGCTGTTTTTT.

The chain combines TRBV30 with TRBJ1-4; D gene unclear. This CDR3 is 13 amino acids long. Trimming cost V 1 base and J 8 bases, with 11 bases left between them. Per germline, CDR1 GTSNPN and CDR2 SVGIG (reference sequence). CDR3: CAWSGIEGEKLFF. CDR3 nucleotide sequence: TGTGCCTGGAGTGGAATTGAGGGAGAAAAACTGTTTTTT.

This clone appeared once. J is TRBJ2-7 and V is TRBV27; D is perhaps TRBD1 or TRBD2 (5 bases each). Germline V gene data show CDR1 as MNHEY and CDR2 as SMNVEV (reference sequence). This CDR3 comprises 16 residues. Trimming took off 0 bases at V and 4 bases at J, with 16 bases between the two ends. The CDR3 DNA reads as TGTGCCAGCAGTTTATCCTCGACGGGGCAGGGTTACGAGCAGTACTTC. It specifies CASSLSSTGQGYEQYF.

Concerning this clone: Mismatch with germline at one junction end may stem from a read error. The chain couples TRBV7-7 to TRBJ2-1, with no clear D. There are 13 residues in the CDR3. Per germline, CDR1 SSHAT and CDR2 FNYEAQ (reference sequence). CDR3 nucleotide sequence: TGTGCTAGCAGCCTAATCCCGAGTAATGAGCAGTTCTTC. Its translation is CASSLIPSNEQFF.

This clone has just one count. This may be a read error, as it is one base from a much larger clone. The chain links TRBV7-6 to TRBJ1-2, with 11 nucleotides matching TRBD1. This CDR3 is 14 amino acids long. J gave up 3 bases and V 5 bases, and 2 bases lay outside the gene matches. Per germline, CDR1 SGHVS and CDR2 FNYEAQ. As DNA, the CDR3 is TGTGCCAGCAGCGCGGGACAGGGGGACTATGGCTACACCTTC. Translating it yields CASSAGQGDYGYTF.

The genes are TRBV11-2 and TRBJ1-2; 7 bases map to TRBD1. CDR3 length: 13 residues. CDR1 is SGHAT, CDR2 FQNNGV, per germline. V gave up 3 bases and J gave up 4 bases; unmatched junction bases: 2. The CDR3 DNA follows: TGTGCCAGCAGCTTCGGGACAGTCTATGGCTACACCTTC. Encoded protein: CASSFGTVYGYTF.

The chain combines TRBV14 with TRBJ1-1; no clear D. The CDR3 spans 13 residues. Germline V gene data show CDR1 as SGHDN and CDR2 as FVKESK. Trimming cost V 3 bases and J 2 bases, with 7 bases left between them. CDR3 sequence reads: CASSQKLNTEAFF. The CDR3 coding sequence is TGTGCCAGCAGCCAGAAACTTAACACTGAAGCTTTCTTT. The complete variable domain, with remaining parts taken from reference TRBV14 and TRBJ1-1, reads EAGVTQFPSHSVIEKGQTVTLRCDPISGHDNLYWYRRVMGKEIKFLLHFVKESKQDESGMPNNRFLAERTGGTYSTLKVQPAELEDSGVYFCASSQKLNTEAFFGQGTRLTVV.

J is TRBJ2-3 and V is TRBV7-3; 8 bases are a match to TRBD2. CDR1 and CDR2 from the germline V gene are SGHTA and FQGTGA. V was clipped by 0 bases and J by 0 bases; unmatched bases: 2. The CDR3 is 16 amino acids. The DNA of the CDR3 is TGTGCCAGCAGCTTAACTAGCGGGGCTAGCACAGATACGCAGTATTTT. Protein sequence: CASSLTSGASTDTQYF.

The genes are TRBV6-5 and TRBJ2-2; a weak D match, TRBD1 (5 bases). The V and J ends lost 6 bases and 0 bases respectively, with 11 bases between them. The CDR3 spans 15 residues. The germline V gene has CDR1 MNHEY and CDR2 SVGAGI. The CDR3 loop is CASSGQRANTGELFF. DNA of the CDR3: TGTGCCAGCAGCGGACAACGCGCGAACACCGGGGAGCTGTTTTTT.

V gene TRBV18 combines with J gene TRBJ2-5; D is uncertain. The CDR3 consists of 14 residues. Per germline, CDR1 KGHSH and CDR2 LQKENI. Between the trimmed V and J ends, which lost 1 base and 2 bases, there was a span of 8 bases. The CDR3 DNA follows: TGTGCCAGCTCACCACGGGCGTCACAAGAGACCCAGTACTTC. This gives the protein CASSPRASQETQYF.

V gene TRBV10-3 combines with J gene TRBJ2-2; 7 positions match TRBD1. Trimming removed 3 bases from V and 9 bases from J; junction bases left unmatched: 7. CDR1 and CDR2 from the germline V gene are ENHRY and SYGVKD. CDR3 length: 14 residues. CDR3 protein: CAISDYPQGRELFF. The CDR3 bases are TGTGCCATCAGTGACTACCCACAGGGGAGGGAGCTGTTTTTT.

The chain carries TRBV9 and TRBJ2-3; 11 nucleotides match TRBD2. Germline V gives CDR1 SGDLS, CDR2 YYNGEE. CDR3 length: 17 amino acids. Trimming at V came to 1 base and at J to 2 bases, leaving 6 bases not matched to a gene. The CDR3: CASSVLTSGAPTDTQYF. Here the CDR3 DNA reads TGTGCCAGCAGCGTACTGACTAGCGGGGCTCCCACAGATACGCAGTATTTT. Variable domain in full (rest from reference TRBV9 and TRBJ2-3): DSGVTQTPKHLITATGQRVTLRCSPRSGDLSVYWYQQSLDQGLQFLIQYYNGEERAKGNILERFSAQQFPDLHSELNLSSLELGDSALYFCASSVLTSGAPTDTQYFGPGTRLTVL.

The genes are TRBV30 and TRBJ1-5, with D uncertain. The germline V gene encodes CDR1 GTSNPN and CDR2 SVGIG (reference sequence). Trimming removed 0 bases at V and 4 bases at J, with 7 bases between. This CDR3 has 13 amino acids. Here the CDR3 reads CAWSVQKNQPQHF. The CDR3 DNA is TGTGCCTGGAGTGTACAGAAAAATCAGCCCCAGCATTTT.

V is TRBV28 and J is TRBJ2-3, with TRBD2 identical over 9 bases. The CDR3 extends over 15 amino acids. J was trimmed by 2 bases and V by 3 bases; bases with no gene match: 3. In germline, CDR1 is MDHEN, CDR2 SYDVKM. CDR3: CASSFSSGNTDTQYF. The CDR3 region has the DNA TGTGCCAGCAGTTTTTCTAGCGGGAACACAGATACGCAGTATTTT.

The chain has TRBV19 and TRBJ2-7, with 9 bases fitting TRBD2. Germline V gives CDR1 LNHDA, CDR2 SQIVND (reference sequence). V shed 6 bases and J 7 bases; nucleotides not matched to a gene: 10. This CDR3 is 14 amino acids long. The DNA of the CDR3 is TGTGCCAGTAGGTGGGCTAGCGGGGTCGGTGAGCAGTACTTC. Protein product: CASRWASGVGEQYF.

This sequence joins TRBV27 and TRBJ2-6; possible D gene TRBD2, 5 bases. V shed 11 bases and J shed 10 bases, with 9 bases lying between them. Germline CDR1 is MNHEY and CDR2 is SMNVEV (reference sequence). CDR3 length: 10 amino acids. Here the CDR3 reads CAGWENVLTF. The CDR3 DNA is TGTGCCGGCTGGGAGAACGTCCTGACTTTC.

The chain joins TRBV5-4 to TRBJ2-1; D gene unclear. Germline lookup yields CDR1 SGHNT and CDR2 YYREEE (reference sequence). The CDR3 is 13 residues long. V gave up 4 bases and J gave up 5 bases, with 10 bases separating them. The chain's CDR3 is CASSQFYHNEQFF. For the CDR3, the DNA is TGTGCCAGCAGCCAATTTTACCACAATGAGCAGTTCTTC.

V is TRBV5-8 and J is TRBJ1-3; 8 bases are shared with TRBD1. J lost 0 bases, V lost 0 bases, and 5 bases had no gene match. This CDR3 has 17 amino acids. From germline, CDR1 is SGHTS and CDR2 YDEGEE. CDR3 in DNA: TGTGCCAGCAGCTTGGAGACAGGGGCTTACTCTGGAAACACCATATATTTT. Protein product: CASSLETGAYSGNTIYF.

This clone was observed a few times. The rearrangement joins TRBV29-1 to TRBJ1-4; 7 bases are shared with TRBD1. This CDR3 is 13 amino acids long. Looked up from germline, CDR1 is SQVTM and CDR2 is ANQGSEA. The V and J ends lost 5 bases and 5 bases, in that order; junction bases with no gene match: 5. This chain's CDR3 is CSVTGTENEKLFF. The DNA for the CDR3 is TGCAGCGTTACCGGGACAGAAAATGAAAAACTGTTTTTT.

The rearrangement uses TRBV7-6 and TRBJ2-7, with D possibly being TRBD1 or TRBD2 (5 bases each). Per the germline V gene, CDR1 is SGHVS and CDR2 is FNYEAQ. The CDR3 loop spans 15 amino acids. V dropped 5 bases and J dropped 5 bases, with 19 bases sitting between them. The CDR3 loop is CASSPRGPEVHEQYF. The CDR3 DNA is TGTGCCAGCAGCCCAAGGGGCCCGGAGGTCCACGAGCAGTACTTC.

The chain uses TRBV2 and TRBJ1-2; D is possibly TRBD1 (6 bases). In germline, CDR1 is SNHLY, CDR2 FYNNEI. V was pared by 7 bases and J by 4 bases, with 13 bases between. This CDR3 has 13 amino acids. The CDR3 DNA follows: TGTGCCAGCAAAGCGACAGGAGGCTATGGCTACACCTTC. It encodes CASKATGGYGYTF.

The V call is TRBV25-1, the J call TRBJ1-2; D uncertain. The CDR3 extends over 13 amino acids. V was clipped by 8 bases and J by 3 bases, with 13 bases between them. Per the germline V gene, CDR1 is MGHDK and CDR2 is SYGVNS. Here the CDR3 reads CASSKESYYGYTF. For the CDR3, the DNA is TGTGCCAGCTCCAAAGAGTCGTACTATGGCTACACCTTC.

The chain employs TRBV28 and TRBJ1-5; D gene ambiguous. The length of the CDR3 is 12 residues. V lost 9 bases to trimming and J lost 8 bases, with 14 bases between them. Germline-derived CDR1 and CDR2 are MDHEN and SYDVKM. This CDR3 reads CASQVVAKPQHF. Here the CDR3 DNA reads TGTGCCAGTCAGGTCGTAGCGAAGCCCCAGCATTTT. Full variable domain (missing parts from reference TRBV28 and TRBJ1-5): DVKVTQSSRYLVKRTGEKVFLECVQDMDHENMFWYRQDPGLGLRLIYFSYDVKMKEKGDIPEGYSVSREKKERFSLILESASTNQTSMYLCASQVVAKPQHFGDGTRLSIL.

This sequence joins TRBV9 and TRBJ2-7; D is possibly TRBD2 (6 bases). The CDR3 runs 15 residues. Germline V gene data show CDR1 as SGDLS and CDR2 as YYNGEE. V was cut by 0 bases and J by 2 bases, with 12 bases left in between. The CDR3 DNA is TGTGCCAGCAGCGTAGGGGAGGTTATAACCTACGAGCAGTACTTC. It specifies CASSVGEVITYEQYF.

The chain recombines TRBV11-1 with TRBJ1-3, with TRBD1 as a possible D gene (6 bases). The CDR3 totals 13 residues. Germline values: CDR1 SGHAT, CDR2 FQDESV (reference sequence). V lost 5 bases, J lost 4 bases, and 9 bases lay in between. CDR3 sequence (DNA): TGTGCCAGCAGCACAGGGTCCGGAAACACCATATATTTT. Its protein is CASSTGSGNTIYF.

The CDR3 DNA is TGTGCCAGTAGTATTGGCGGACATGGCACTGAAGCTTTCTTT. It is translated as CASSIGGHGTEAFF. The chain uses TRBV19 and TRBJ1-1; D is perhaps TRBD1 (5 bases). Germline-derived CDR1 and CDR2 are LNHDA and SQIVND (reference sequence). CDR3 size: 14 residues. The V end was cut by 3 bases, the J end by 4 bases, with 12 bases between.

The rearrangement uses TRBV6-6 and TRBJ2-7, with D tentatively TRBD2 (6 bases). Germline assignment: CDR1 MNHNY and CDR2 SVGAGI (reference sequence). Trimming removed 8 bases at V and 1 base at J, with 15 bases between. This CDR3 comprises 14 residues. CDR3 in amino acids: CASFGAGTSYEQYF. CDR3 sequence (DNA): TGTGCCAGCTTTGGGGCGGGAACATCCTACGAGCAGTACTTC.

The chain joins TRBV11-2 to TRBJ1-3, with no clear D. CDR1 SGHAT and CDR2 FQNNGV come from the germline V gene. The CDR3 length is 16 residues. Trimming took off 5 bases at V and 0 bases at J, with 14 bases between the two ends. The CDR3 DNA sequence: TGTGCCAGCAGCCGCCTACAGCGAAACTCTGGAAACACCATATATTTT. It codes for CASSRLQRNSGNTIYF.